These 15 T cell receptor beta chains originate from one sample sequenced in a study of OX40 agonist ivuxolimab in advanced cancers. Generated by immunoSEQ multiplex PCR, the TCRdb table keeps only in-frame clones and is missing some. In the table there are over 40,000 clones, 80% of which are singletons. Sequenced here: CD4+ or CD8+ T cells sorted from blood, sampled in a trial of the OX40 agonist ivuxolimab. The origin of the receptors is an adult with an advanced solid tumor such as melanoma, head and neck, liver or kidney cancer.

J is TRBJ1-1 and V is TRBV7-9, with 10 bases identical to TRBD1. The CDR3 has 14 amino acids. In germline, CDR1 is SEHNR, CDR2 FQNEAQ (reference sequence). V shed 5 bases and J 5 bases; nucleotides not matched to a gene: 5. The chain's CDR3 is CASSREGQGTEAFF. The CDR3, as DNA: TGTGCCAGCAGCCGGGAGGGACAGGGGACTGAAGCTTTCTTT.

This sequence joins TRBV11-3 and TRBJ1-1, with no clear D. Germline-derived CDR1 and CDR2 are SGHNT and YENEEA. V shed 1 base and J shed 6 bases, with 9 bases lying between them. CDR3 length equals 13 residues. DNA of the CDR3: TGTGCCAGCAGCTTAGGTCCCTTGGCTGAAGCTTTCTTT. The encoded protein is CASSLGPLAEAFF. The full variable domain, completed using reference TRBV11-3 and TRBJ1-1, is EAGVVQSPRYKIIEKKQPVAFWCNPISGHNTLYWYLQNLGQGPELLIRYENEEAVDDSQLPKDRFSAERLKGVDSTLKIQPAELGDSAVYLCASSLGPLAEAFFGQGTRLTVV.

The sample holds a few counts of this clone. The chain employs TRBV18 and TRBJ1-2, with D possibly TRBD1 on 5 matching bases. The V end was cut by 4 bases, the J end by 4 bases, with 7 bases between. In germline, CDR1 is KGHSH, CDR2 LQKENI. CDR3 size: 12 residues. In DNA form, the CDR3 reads TGTGCCAGCTCACTACAGGTCTATGGCTACACCTTC. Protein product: CASSLQVYGYTF.

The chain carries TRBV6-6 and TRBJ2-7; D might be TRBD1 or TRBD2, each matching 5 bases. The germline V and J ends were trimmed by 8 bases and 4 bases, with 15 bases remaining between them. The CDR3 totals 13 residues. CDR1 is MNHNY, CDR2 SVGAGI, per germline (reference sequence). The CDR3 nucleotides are TGTGCCAGCGGTGACGGGGACCTATACGAGCAGTACTTC. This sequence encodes CASGDGDLYEQYF.

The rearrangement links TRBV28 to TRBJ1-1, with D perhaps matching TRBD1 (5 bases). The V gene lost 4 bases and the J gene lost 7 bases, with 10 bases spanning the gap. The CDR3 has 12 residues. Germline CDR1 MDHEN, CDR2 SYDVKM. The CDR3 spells CASSSGVREAFF. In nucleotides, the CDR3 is TGTGCCAGCAGTTCGGGGGTGCGTGAAGCTTTCTTT.

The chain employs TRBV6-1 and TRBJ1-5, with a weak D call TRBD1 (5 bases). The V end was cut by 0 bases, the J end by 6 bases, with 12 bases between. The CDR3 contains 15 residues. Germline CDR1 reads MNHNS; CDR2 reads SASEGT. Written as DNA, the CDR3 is TGTGCCAGCAGTGAAGCGGGGGGAATTAGTCAGCCCCAGCATTTT. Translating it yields CASSEAGGISQPQHF.

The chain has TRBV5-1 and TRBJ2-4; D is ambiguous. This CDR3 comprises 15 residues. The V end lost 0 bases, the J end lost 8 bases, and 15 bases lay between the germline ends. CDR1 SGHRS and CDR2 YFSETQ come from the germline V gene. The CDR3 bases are TGCGCCAGCAGCTTGGACGTTAAAGGTTGGGACATTCAGTACTTC. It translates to CASSLDVKGWDIQYF.

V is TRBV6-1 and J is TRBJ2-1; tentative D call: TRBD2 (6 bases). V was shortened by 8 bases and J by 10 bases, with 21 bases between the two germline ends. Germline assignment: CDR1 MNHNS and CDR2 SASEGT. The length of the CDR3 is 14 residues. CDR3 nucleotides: TGTGCCAGCCAGGGACTCCTTAAAACTCCCGAGCAGTTCTTC. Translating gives CASQGLLKTPEQFF.

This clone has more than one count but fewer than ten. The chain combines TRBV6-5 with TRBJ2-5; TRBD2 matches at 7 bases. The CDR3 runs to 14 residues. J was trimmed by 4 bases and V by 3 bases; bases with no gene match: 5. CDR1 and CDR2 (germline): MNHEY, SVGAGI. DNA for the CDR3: TGTGCCAGCAGTTATATGGGGGGGTCAGAGACCCAGTACTTC. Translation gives CASSYMGGSETQYF.

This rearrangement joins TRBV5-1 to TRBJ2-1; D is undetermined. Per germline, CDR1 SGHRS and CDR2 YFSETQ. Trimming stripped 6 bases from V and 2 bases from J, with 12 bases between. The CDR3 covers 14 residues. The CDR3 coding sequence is TGCGCCAGCACCCCGTTTCCGGCCTACAATGAGCAGTTCTTC. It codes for CASTPFPAYNEQFF.

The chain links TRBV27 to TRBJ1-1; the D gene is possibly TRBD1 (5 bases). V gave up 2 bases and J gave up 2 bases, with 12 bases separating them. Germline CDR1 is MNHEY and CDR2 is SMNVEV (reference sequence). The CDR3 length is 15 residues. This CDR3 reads CASSLLRTINTEAFF. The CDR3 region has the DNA TGTGCCAGCAGTTTACTCCGGACAATCAACACTGAAGCTTTCTTT.

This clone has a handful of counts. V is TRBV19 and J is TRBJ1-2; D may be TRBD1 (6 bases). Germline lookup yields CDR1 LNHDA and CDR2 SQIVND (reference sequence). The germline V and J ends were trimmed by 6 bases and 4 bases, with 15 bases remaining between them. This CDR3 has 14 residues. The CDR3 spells CASSPQGRRYGYTF. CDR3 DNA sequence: TGTGCCAGTAGCCCTCAGGGGCGTCGCTATGGCTACACCTTC.

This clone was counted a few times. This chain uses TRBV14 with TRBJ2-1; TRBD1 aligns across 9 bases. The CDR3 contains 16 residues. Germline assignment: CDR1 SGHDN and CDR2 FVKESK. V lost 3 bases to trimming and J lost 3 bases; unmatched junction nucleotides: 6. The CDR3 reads CASSQRDRVGYNEQFF. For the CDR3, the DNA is TGTGCCAGCAGCCAGAGGGACAGGGTCGGCTACAATGAGCAGTTCTTC.

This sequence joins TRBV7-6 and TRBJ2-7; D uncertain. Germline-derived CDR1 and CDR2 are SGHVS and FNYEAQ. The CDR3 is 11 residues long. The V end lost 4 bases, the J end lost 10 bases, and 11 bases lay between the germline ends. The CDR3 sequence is CASSSGPQQYF. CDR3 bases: TGTGCCAGCAGCTCGGGTCCCCAACAGTACTTC.

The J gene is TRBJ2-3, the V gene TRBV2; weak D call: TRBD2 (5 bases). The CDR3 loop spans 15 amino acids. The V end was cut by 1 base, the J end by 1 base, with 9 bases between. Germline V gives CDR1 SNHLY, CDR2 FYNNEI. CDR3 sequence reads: CASSEEARGTDTQYF. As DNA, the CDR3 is TGTGCCAGCAGTGAAGAGGCGCGGGGCACAGATACGCAGTATTTT.